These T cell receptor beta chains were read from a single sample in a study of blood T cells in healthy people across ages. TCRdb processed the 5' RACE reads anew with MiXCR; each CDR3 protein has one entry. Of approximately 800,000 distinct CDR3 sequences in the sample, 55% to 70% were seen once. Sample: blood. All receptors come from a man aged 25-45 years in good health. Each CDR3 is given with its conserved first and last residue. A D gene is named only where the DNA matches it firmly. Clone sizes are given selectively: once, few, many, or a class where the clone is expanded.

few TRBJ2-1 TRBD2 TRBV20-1 CSARTSGSLTYNEQFF TGCAGTGCTAGAACTAGCGGGAGTCTTACCTACAATGAGCAGTTCTTC
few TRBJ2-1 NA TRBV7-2 CASSFQLNSYNEQFF TGTGCCAGCAGCTTCCAATTGAACTCCTACAATGAGCAGTTCTTC
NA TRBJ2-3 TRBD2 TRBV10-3 CAISAAGGAPDTQYF TGTGCCATCAGTGCTGCGGGGGGGGCCCCAGATACGCAGTATTTT
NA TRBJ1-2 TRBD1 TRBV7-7 CASGRDSPNYGYTF TGTGCTAGCGGTAGGGACAGCCCGAACTATGGCTACACCTTC
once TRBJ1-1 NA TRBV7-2 CASSDQTTGNTEAFF TGTGCCAGCAGCGATCAAACGACAGGGAACACTGAAGCTTTCTTT
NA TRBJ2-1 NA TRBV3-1 CASSQGFRQNNEQFF TGTGCCAGCAGCCAAGGGTTTCGACAAAACAATGAGCAGTTCTTC
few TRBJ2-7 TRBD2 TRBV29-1 CSPRLAGYEQYF TGCAGCCCACGACTAGCGGGTTACGAGCAGTACTTC
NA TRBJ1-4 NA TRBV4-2 CASSRQSPTNEKLFF TGTGCCAGCAGCCGACAGTCTCCAACTAATGAAAAACTGTTTTTT
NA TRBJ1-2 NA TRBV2 CASGQGWASYGYTF TGTGCCAGCGGGCAGGGCTGGGCGTCCTATGGCTACACCTTC
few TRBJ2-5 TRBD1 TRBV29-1 CSVFGQDGTQYF TGCAGCGTCTTTGGACAGGACGGGACCCAGTACTTC
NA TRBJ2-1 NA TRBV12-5 CASRADNEQFF TGTGCTAGTCGGGCAGACAATGAGCAGTTCTTC
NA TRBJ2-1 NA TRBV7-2 CASSSARGGNGQFF TGTGCCAGCAGCTCCGCGAGGGGGGGTAATGGGCAGTTCTTC
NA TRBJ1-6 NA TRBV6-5 CASSYSGNSYSPLHF TGTGCCAGCAGTTACTCTGGGAATTCTTATTCACCCCTCCACTTT
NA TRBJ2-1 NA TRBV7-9 CASSLTVSPDYNEQFF TGTGCCAGCAGCTTAACCGTCAGTCCTGACTACAATGAGCAGTTCTTC
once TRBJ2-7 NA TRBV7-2 CASSRDAEETQYF TGTGCCAGCAGCCGGGACGCTGAAGAGACACAGTACTTC
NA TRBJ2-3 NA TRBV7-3 CASSPGNSGTDTQYF TGTGCCAGCAGCCCTGGGAATAGCGGCACAGATACGCAGTATTTT
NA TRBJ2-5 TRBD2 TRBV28 CASSLGGRMMETQYF TGTGCCAGCAGTTTGGGGGGGAGGATGATGGAGACCCAGTACTTC
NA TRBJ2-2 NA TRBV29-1 CSVFSLTGTTTGELFF TGCAGCGTCTTCTCCCTTACAGGGACGACCACCGGGGAGCTGTTTTTT
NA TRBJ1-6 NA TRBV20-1 CSARGGGTSPLHF TGCAGTGCTAGAGGGGGGGGTACTTCACCCCTCCACTTT
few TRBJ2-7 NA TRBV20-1 CSARDPPGQYF TGCAGTGCTAGAGACCCCCCGGGGCAGTACTTC
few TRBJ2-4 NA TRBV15 CATSRVGVGGIQYF TGTGCCACCAGCAGAGTCGGGGTAGGGGGAATTCAGTACTTC
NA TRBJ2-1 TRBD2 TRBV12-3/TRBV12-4 CASSPLGSKRENNEQFF TGTGCCAGCAGCCCGCTCGGGTCGAAGCGGGAGAACAATGAGCAGTTCTTC
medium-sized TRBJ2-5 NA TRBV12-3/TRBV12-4 CASSLRETQYF TGTGCCAGCAGTTTGCGGGAGACCCAGTACTTC
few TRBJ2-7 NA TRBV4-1 CASSQDPGESYEQYF TGCGCCAGCAGCCAAGATCCCGGTGAGTCCTACGAGCAGTACTTC
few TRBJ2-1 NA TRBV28 CASSLWVRTYNEQFF TGTGCCAGCAGTTTGTGGGTCCGAACCTACAATGAGCAGTTCTTC
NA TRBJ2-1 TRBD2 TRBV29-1 CSGDPGLAGGVQFF TGCAGCGGAGATCCGGGACTAGCGGGGGGTGTGCAGTTCTTC
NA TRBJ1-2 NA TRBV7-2 CASSLNRAGANYGYTF TGTGCCAGCAGCTTAAATAGGGCGGGGGCTAACTATGGCTACACCTTC
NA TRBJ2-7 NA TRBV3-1 CASSQTGRYEQYF TGTGCCAGCAGCCAGACAGGGAGGTACGAGCAGTACTTC
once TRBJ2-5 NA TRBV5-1 CAGSLGVDLGTQYF TGCGCCGGCAGCTTGGGGGTCGACCTGGGGACCCAGTACTTC
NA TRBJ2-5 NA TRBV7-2 CASSPCAGQQETQYF TGTGCCAGCAGCCCGTGCGCGGGACAGCAAGAGACCCAGTACTTC
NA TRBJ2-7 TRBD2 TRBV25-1 CASSWVQERDGTIGYEQYF TGTGCCAGCAGTTGGGTTCAGGAGCGGGACGGAACGATTGGCTACGAGCAGTACTTC
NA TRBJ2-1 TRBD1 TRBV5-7 CASSEGQGRFF TGTGCCAGCAGCGAGGGACAGGGACGGTTCTTC
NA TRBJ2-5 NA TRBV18 CASSPAYVQGETQYF TGTGCCAGCTCACCAGCTTACGTCCAGGGGGAGACCCAGTACTTC
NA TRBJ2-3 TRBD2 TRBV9 CASSLTEGTGGNTQYF TGTGCCAGCAGCCTAACAGAGGGCACGGGGGGAAATACGCAGTATTTT
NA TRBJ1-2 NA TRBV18 CASSPDSYLYGYTF TGTGCCAGCTCCCCGGACAGCTACCTCTATGGCTACACCTTC
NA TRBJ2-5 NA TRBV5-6 CASETGRGETQYF TGTGCCAGTGAGACAGGGAGGGGAGAGACCCAGTACTTC
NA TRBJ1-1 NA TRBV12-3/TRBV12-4 CASSPPTGLRTEAFF TGTGCCAGCAGTCCGCCGACAGGCCTTCGCACTGAAGCTTTCTTT
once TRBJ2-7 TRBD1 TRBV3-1 CASSQEGQPLYEQYF TGTGCCAGCAGCCAAGAGGGACAGCCTCTCTACGAGCAGTACTTC
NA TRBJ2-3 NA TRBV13 CASSSARTDTQYF TGTGCCAGCAGCTCCGCCCGCACAGATACGCAGTATTTT
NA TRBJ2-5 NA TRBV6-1 CASSESGTNKETQYF TGTGCCAGCAGTGAGTCCGGGACGAACAAAGAGACCCAGTACTTC
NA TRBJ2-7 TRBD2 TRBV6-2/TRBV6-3 CASSRETPGTSGRREHYEQYF TGTGCCAGCAGTAGGGAAACGCCCGGGACTAGCGGGAGAAGAGAACACTACGAGCAGTACTTC
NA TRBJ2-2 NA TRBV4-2 CASSKLTGGDTGELFF TGTGCCAGCAGCAAGCTCACAGGGGGGGACACCGGGGAGCTGTTTTTT
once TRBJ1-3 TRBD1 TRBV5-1 CASSSTGPGNTIYF TGCGCCAGCAGCTCGACAGGGCCTGGAAACACCATATATTTT
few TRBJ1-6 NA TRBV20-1 CSASGRAINSPLHF TGCAGTGCTAGTGGGCGCGCCATTAATTCACCCCTCCACTTT
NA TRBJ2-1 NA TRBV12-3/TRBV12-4 CASSLAFGRLVNEQFF TGTGCCAGCAGTTTAGCGTTTGGTCGATTGGTCAATGAGCAGTTCTTC
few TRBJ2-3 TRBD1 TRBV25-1 CASSDARQGDTDTQYF TGTGCCAGCAGTGACGCTCGGCAGGGGGACACAGATACGCAGTATTTT
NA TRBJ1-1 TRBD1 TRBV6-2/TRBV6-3 CASRGTGPSAAFF TGTGCCAGCAGGGGGACAGGTCCTTCGGCTGCTTTCTTT
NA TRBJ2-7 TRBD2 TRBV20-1 CSARDPSSGRLPYEQYF TGCAGTGCTAGAGATCCGAGCAGCGGGAGGCTTCCCTACGAGCAGTACTTC
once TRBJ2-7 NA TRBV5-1 CASSFQEGLSYEQYF TGCGCCAGCAGCTTCCAGGAAGGACTCTCCTACGAGCAGTACTTC
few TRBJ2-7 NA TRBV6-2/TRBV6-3 CASSYGFEERFGEQYF TGTGCCAGCAGTTATGGGTTCGAGGAAAGATTCGGTGAGCAGTACTTC
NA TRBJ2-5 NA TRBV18 CASSPMASMSETQYF TGTGCCAGCTCACCAATGGCTAGCATGTCGGAGACCCAGTACTTC
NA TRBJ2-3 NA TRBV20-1 CSAISSKGTDTQYF TGCAGTGCTATTTCGTCCAAAGGGACAGATACGCAGTATTTT
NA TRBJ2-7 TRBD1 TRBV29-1 CSGQGAYEQYF TGCAGCGGACAGGGGGCCTACGAGCAGTACTTC
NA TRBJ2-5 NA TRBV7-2 CASGPGAHETQYF TGTGCCAGCGGACCAGGGGCCCATGAGACCCAGTACTTC
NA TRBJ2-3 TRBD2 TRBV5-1 CASSLGRTPGLAIPDTQYF TGCGCCAGCAGCTTGGGAAGAACTCCGGGACTAGCAATCCCAGATACGCAGTATTTT
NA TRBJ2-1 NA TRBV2 CASSVGRTFF TGTGCCAGCAGTGTGGGTCGAACGTTCTTC